The rows below give T cell receptor beta chains drawn from one sample of a study of CDR3 diversity in severe acne. Each CDR3 protein is one row after TCRdb ran MiXCR on the PCR reads. The table records about 93,000 distinct CDR3 sequences, around 50% of them present only once. Sequencing was carried out using blood. The origin of the receptors is a male donor in good health, serving as a control. Each CDR3 is given with its conserved first and last residue. D genes are given only for firm matches. Only part of the rows carry a size: once, few, many, or a class if the clone is expanded.

d_call j_call clone_size v_call cdr3_aa cdr3_nt
TRBD2 TRBJ2-7 many TRBV10-3 CAISLTSGGSYEQYF TGTGCCATCAGCCTAACTAGCGGGGGATCCTACGAGCAGTACTTC
. TRBJ1-1 . TRBV2 CASSLGVEAFF TGTGCCAGCAGTCTGGGGGTTGAAGCTTTCTTT
TRBD1 TRBJ1-2 many TRBV5-1 CASSFSGTDYGYTF TGCGCCAGCAGCTTTTCCGGGACAGATTATGGCTACACCTTC
TRBD1 TRBJ2-7 . TRBV15 CATSRDRGGGEQYF TGTGCCACCAGCAGAGATCGAGGGGGCGGGGAGCAGTACTTC
TRBD2 TRBJ2-5 . TRBV20-1 CSARLAGGSQETQYF TGCAGTGCTAGACTAGCGGGGGGTTCCCAAGAGACCCAGTACTTC
. TRBJ1-2 . TRBV29-1 CSVGQAPLQDGYTF TGCAGCGTTGGACAGGCCCCCCTTCAAGATGGCTACACCTTC
. TRBJ1-5 many TRBV2 CASTRRVSNQPQHF TGTGCCAGCACACGTCGAGTTAGCAATCAGCCCCAGCATTTT
TRBD1 TRBJ2-7 . TRBV7-6 CASSLAWGTVLEQYF TGTGCCAGCAGCTTAGCGTGGGGGACAGTTCTCGAGCAGTACTTC
TRBD1 TRBJ2-7 few TRBV27 CATRPDRGHEQYF TGTGCCACCCGCCCGGACAGGGGCCACGAGCAGTACTTC
TRBD2 TRBJ2-1 many TRBV28 CASGTSGRAQFF TGTGCCAGCGGGACTAGCGGACGAGCGCAGTTCTTC
TRBD1 TRBJ1-1 . TRBV28 CASSSSTGGRTFF TGTGCCAGCAGTTCCTCGACAGGGGGCAGAACTTTCTTT
. TRBJ1-1 . TRBV20-1 CSATDIMGTEAFF TGCAGTGCTACCGACATTATGGGGACTGAAGCTTTCTTT
. TRBJ2-2 . TRBV24-1 CATSDPGTNTGELFF TGTGCCACCAGTGATCCAGGGACGAACACCGGGGAGCTGTTTTTT
TRBD2 TRBJ2-5 . TRBV6-5 CASSSAGEGGQTQYF TGTGCCAGCAGTTCCGCGGGAGAAGGAGGGCAGACCCAGTACTTC
. TRBJ1-1 . TRBV5-1 CASSSAGMATEAFF TGCGCCAGCAGCTCGGCGGGGATGGCCACTGAAGCTTTCTTT
. TRBJ1-2 many TRBV13 CASSPGGNYGYTF TGTGCCAGCAGCCCCGGAGGGAACTATGGCTACACCTTC
. TRBJ1-3 many TRBV5-1 CASSLASSGNTIYF TGCGCCAGCAGCTTGGCGAGCTCTGGAAACACCATATATTTT
. TRBJ2-7 . TRBV24-1 CATSDKRQPPYEQYF TGTGCCACCAGTGATAAGCGCCAACCCCCCTACGAGCAGTACTTC
. TRBJ2-5 . TRBV6-5 CATPSPKTQYF TGTGCCACCCCCAGCCCGAAGACCCAGTACTTC
. TRBJ2-5 once TRBV2 CASSDPGRQETQYF TGTGCCAGCAGCGATCCGGGACGGCAAGAGACCCAGTACTTC
. TRBJ1-6 . TRBV19 CASQDYADHNSPLHF TGTGCCAGCCAGGACTACGCGGACCATAATTCACCCCTCCACTTT
TRBD1 TRBJ2-2 . TRBV2 CASSRDRGFDYGELFF TGTGCCAGCAGTCGGGACAGGGGGTTTGACTACGGGGAGCTGTTTTTT
. TRBJ1-6 . TRBV20-1 CSAPDRAGNNSPLHF TGCAGTGCTCCAGACCGAGCTGGAAATAATTCACCCCTCCACTTT
. TRBJ1-1 . TRBV5-1 CGSSLGQSSEAFF TGCGGCAGCAGCTTGGGCCAGAGCTCTGAAGCTTTCTTT
TRBD1 TRBJ2-5 . TRBV6-5 CASSYGTASGQETQYF TGTGCCAGCAGTTACGGGACAGCCTCTGGCCAAGAGACCCAGTACTTC
. TRBJ2-1 . TRBV29-1 CSAGGTDNEQFF TGCAGCGCCGGGGGGACAGACAATGAGCAGTTCTTC
. TRBJ1-3 . TRBV29-1 CSVVGATGNTIYF TGCAGCGTTGTAGGGGCCACTGGAAACACCATATATTTT
TRBD2 TRBJ2-3 many TRBV7-2 CASSRAPSGGGYTQYF TGTGCCAGCAGCAGAGCCCCTAGCGGGGGCGGGTATACGCAGTATTTT
. TRBJ2-7 . TRBV10-3 CAISEGAADSYEQYF TGTGCCATCAGTGAGGGAGCAGCCGACTCCTACGAGCAGTACTTC
. TRBJ2-5 . TRBV27 CASSRGQGGETQYF TGTGCCAGCAGTAGAGGACAGGGAGGGGAGACCCAGTACTTC
TRBD1 TRBJ1-2 . TRBV19 CASTPGQGGYGYTF TGTGCCAGTACCCCGGGACAGGGCGGCTATGGCTACACCTTC
TRBD1 TRBJ1-6 . TRBV19 CASSAGQNNSPLRF TGTGCCAGTAGCGCGGGACAGAATAATTCACCCCTCCGCTTT
TRBD2 TRBJ2-7 . TRBV7-9 CASSQRWTGTSGNLEQYF TGTGCCAGCAGCCAGAGGTGGACCGGGACTAGCGGGAATCTCGAGCAGTACTTC
. TRBJ2-2 . TRBV2 CASARRGGASSGELFF TGTGCCAGCGCGCGGAGGGGCGGGGCCAGCTCCGGGGAGCTGTTTTTT
TRBD1 TRBJ1-4 . TRBV12-3/TRBV12-4 CASIFSGQTNEKLFF TGTGCCAGCATTTTTTCGGGACAGACTAATGAAAAACTGTTTTTT
TRBD2 TRBJ2-5 . TRBV10-3 CAIEKGLAGLDERYF TGTGCCATCGAAAAGGGACTAGCGGGATTGGACGAGCGGTACTTC
TRBD2 TRBJ2-7 . TRBV25-1 CASSSPGTSGSYEQYF TGTGCCAGCAGTTCACCCGGGACTAGCGGGAGCTACGAGCAGTACTTC
TRBD2 TRBJ2-3 . TRBV29-1 CSVKKNSGTHSTDTQYF TGCAGCGTAAAAAAAAATAGCGGGACCCATAGCACAGATACGCAGTATTTT
. TRBJ1-3 . TRBV25-1 CASSEFGISGNTIYF TGTGCCAGCAGTGAATTTGGCATCTCTGGAAACACCATATATTTT
TRBD2 TRBJ2-1 many TRBV12-5 CASGELAGAPNEQFF TGTGCTAGTGGCGAGCTAGCGGGAGCCCCCAATGAGCAGTTCTTC
TRBD2 TRBJ2-7 many TRBV4-1 CASRSATSNEQYF TGCGCCAGCAGATCAGCGACTAGCAACGAGCAGTACTTC
. TRBJ2-7 . TRBV12-3/TRBV12-4 CASSQAPALTYEQYF TGTGCCAGCAGCCAAGCACCGGCGCTAACCTACGAGCAGTACTTC
. TRBJ2-2 . TRBV5-1 CASSLLTGTGELFF TGCGCCAGCAGCTTGTTAACGGGAACCGGGGAGCTGTTTTTT
. TRBJ2-6 . TRBV7-2 CASSQGGPGANVLTF TGTGCCAGCAGCCAGGGGGGACCTGGGGCCAACGTCCTGACTTTC
TRBD1 TRBJ1-5 . TRBV6-5 CASAYPPGTGISNQPQHF TGTGCCAGCGCCTACCCACCCGGGACAGGGATTAGCAATCAGCCCCAGCATTTT
TRBD2 TRBJ2-3 . TRBV7-9 CASSQIGGGPYDTQYF TGCGCCAGCAGCCAAATCGGGGGAGGGCCATATGATACGCAGTATTTT
TRBD2 TRBJ2-5 medium-sized TRBV2 CASTGGSRGETQYF TGTGCCAGCACCGGGGGGAGTCGAGGGGAGACCCAGTACTTC
TRBD1 TRBJ1-2 few TRBV29-1 CSVEADRGSYTF TGCAGCGTTGAAGCAGACAGGGGAAGCTACACCTTC
. TRBJ2-1 many TRBV12-5 CASGLDRVNEQFF TGTGCTAGTGGTTTGGACAGGGTCAATGAGCAGTTCTTC
TRBD2 TRBJ2-5 many TRBV24-1 CATSDSHLTSGRGETQYF TGTGCCACCAGTGATTCCCATCTGACTAGCGGGAGAGGGGAGACCCAGTACTTC
. TRBJ1-1 many TRBV9 CASSGDAGEAFF TGTGCCAGCAGCGGGGACGCGGGAGAAGCTTTCTTT
. TRBJ1-4 many TRBV15 CATSRDWATNEKLFF TGTGCCACCAGCAGGGATTGGGCAACTAATGAAAAACTGTTTTTT
TRBD2 TRBJ2-7 . TRBV2 CANTEWSSGKGEQYF TGTGCCAACACGGAGTGGTCTAGCGGGAAGGGGGAACAGTACTTC
. TRBJ1-3 . TRBV29-1 CSVEGHRGNAIYF TGCAGCGTTGAAGGACATCGTGGAAACGCCATATATTTT
. TRBJ1-5 . TRBV19 CASSISGWQHF TGTGCCAGTAGTATTTCCGGGTGGCAGCATTTT
. TRBJ2-7 . TRBV2 CASTGGGGPAEQYF TGTGCCAGCACCGGCGGAGGGGGGCCGGCCGAGCAGTACTTC
TRBD2 TRBJ2-1 many TRBV6-6 CASSYGLAGAGEQFF TGTGCCAGCAGTTACGGACTAGCGGGAGCGGGTGAGCAGTTCTTC
. TRBJ2-7 . TRBV6-1 CASGAGLTAPYEQYF TGTGCCAGCGGGGCGGGCCTGACAGCCCCCTACGAGCAGTACTTC